This T cell receptor beta chain was profiled in a study of T-cell memory formation after mild COVID-19. As regards this clonotype: The antigen is not known.

This CDR3 is 16 amino acids long. The V and J ends lost 3 bases and 4 bases, in that order; junction bases with no gene match: 5. The germline CDR1 and CDR2 sequences are LGHNA and YNFKEQ. Findings of the study overall: Later expanders leaned CD4+, whereas clones that contracted between day 15 and 85 were balanced CD4/CD8.

Barcoded TCR alpha and TCR beta cDNA libraries with UMIs came from 5'RACE using constant-segment primers. TCRdb reanalysed the 5' RACE reads using MiXCR and keeps one entry per CDR3 protein. Of around 120,000 distinct CDR3 sequences in the sample, roughly 15% were seen once. This TCR derives from an adult woman who had mild COVID-19 (a few samples of this study predate the infection). Cell type and time point are not known. The rearrangement uses TRBV4-2 and TRBJ2-1; TRBD2 matches at 11 bases. The sequencing input was PBMCs or a T cell subset sorted from them (not recorded which). The CDR3 bases are TGTGCCAGCAGCCAGTTTCTAGCGGGAGGTTACAATGAGCAGTTCTTC. Translation gives CASSQFLAGGYNEQFF.